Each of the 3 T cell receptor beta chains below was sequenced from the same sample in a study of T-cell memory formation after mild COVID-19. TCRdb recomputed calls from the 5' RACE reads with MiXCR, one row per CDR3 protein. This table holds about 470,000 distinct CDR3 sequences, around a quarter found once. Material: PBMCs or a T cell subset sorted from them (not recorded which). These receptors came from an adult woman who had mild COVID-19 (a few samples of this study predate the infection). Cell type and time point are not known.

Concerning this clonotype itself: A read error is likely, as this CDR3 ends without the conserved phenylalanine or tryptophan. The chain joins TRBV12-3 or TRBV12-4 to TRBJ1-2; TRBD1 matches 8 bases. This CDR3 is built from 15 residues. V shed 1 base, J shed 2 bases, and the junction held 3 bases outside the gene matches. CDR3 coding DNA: TGTGCCAGCAGTTTAGGGGACAGGAACAACTATGGCTACACCTTA. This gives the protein CASSLGDRNNYGYTL.

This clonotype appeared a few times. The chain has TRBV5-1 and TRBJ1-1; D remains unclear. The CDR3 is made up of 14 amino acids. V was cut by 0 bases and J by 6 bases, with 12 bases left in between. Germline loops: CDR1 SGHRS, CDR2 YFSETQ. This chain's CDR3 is CASSLGRTSAEAFF. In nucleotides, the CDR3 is TGCGCCAGCAGCTTGGGCAGGACGAGCGCTGAAGCTTTCTTT.

CDR3 sequence: CATSDRYGYTF. DNA for the CDR3: TGTGCCACCAGTGATCGGTATGGCTACACCTTC. The V and J genes are TRBV24-1 and TRBJ1-2, with no clear D. Trimming left V 3 bases short and J 5 bases short, with 3 bases between. CDR1 and CDR2 from the germline V gene are KGHDR and SFDVKD. CDR3 length: 11 residues.